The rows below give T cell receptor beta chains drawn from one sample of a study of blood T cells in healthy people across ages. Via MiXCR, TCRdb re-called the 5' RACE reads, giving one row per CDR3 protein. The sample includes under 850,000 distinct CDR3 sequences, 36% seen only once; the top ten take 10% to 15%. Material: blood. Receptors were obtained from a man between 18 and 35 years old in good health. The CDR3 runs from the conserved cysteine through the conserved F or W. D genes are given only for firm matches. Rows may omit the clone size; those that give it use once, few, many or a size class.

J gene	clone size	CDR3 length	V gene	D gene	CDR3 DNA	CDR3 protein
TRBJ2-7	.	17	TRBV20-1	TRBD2	TGCAGTGCTAGAGATTTCAGACTAGCGGGGGACTACAATGAGCAGTACTTC	CSARDFRLAGDYNEQYF
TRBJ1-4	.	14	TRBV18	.	TGTGCCAGCTCCCAAGCTGAGCTGAATGAAAAACTGTTTTTT	CASSQAELNEKLFF
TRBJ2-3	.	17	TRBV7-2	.	TGTGCCAGCAGCCCTAAGGACCCGGGGGCGAGCACAGATACGCAGTATTTT	CASSPKDPGASTDTQYF
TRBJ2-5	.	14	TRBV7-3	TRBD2	TGTGCCAGCATTCTCCTAGCGGGGGTGGGAGAGCAGTACTTC	CASILLAGVGEQYF
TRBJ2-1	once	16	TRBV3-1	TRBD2	TGTGCCAGCAGCCAAGAGGTGGCGGGGGGGCCCGTTGGGCAGTTCTTC	CASSQEVAGGPVGQFF
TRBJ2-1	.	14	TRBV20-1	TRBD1	TGCAGTGCTAGAGGAACAGGGGCCTACAATGAGCAGTTCTTC	CSARGTGAYNEQFF
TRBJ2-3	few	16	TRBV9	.	TGTGCCAGCAGCGTGATGGGGGGATCTAGCACAGATACGCAGTATTTT	CASSVMGGSSTDTQYF
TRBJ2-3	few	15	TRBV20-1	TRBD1	TGCAGTGCTAGAGATTTAACAGGGGGCTCAGATACGCAGTATTTT	CSARDLTGGSDTQYF
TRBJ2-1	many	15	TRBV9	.	TGTGCCAGCAGCGTAGTGGGGGGTCCCTACAATGAGCAGTTCTTC	CASSVVGGPYNEQFF
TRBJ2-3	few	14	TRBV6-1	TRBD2	TGTGCCAGCACGCGGGGGACTAGCACAGATACGCAGTATTTT	CASTRGTSTDTQYF
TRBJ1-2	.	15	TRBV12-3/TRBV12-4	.	TGTGCCAGCAGTTGTGGGGCAGGCCTTAACTATGGCTACACCTTC	CASSCGAGLNYGYTF
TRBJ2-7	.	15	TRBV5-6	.	TGTGCCAGCAGCTTACAACCGGGACCTCCGAGCGAGCAGTACTTC	CASSLQPGPPSEQYF
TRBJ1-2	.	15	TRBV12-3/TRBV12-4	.	TGTGCCAGCAGGGCGGGCAGGGGATCCTACTATGGCTACACCTTC	CASRAGRGSYYGYTF
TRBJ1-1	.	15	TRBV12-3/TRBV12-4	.	TGTGCCAGCAGTCCCCCAGGAGGGCCGAACACTGAAGCTTTCTTT	CASSPPGGPNTEAFF
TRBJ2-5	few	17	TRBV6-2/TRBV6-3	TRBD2	TGTGCCAGCAGTCACCGTCAGACTAGCGCCACTTCGGGGACCCAGTACTTC	CASSHRQTSATSGTQYF